The next 13 T cell receptor beta chains were all read from a single sample in a study of a mutant IDH1 vaccine in newly diagnosed glioma (dated by TCRdb to the early 2020s). In the paper's terms, the time point label means: baseline, week 1 (first vaccination visit). In the paper's terms, the treatment or condition label means: pre-vaccination baseline after standard-of-care therapy. To prepare the library, the immunoSEQ multiplex PCR assay was applied. Drawn from immuneACCESS, this table holds only the in-frame rearrangements with V and J called that TCRdb kept. Clones are partly lost; checked studies trace under half to an unresolved V gene and leave the rest unexplained. The sample profile shows over 55,000 clones; 83% of them were found once. The ten largest clones add up to over 4% of the sample. This material consisted of peripheral blood mononuclear cells (PBMCs), taken from a glioma patient treated with radiotherapy, temozolomide or both. The receptors stem from a woman aged 18 to 35 with glioma. Some clones in this sample may be carry-over from other donors' samples.

In DNA, the CDR3 is TGTGCCAGCCTTACCCAGGACACACCCCCGGACACTGAAGCTTTCTTT. Its protein product is CASLTQDTPPDTEAFF. The V gene is TRBV18, the J gene TRBJ1-1; D is possibly TRBD1 (5 bases). Trimming pared 8 bases from V and 3 bases from J, leaving 22 bases between. This CDR3 is 16 amino acids long. From germline, CDR1 is KGHSH and CDR2 LQKENI.

The chain uses TRBV7-2 and TRBJ2-3, with 9 positions matching TRBD2. Germline V gives CDR1 SGHTA, CDR2 FQGNSA. Trimming cost V 2 bases and J 0 bases; bases outside gene matches: 3. The CDR3 length is 16 residues. CDR3 sequence: CASSLSRGGSTDTQYF. CDR3 bases: TGTGCCAGCAGCTTATCGCGGGGGGGAAGCACAGATACGCAGTATTTT.

Only one count was recorded for this clone. The rearrangement links TRBV2 to TRBJ2-7; no reliable D call. The CDR3 loop spans 14 amino acids. V lost 4 bases to trimming and J lost 0 bases, with 10 bases between them. Per the germline V gene, CDR1 is SNHLY and CDR2 is FYNNEI. The CDR3 reads CASSVAAYSYEQYF. CDR3 in DNA: TGTGCCAGCAGTGTCGCGGCTTACTCCTACGAGCAGTACTTC.

The chain links TRBV6-5 to TRBJ1-2, with D uncertain. The ends were cut back, 0 bases at V and 4 bases at J, with 9 bases in the middle. CDR3 size: 14 residues. Germline CDR1 MNHEY, CDR2 SVGAGI. CDR3: CASSYSTARYGYTF. DNA for the CDR3: TGTGCCAGCAGTTACTCGACGGCTCGCTATGGCTACACCTTC.

The rearrangement joins TRBV29-1 to TRBJ1-2; 7 nucleotides agree with TRBD1. CDR3 length: 12 residues. V shed 4 bases, J shed 8 bases, and the junction held 7 bases outside the gene matches. CDR1 is SQVTM and CDR2 is ANQGSEA in the germline V gene. The CDR3 bases are TGCAGCGTTGTGGGGACAGCCAGAGGCTACACCTTC. It translates to CSVVGTARGYTF. Full variable domain (missing parts from reference TRBV29-1 and TRBJ1-2): SAVISQKPSRDICQRGTSLTIQCQVDSQVTMMFWYRQQPGQSLTLIATANQGSEATYESGFVIDKFPISRPNLTFSTLTVSNMSPEDSSIYLCSVVGTARGYTFGSGTRLTVV.

The chain links TRBV7-8 to TRBJ2-5, with 9 bases aligning to TRBD2. CDR1 is SGHVS, CDR2 FQNEAQ, per germline. This CDR3 has 18 residues. Losses at the gene ends were 5 bases for V and 5 bases for J; bases not matched to a gene: 18. The CDR3: CASSGTIAGVGRPETQYF. DNA of the CDR3: TGTGCCAGCAGCGGAACGATAGCGGGAGTTGGTAGACCGGAGACCCAGTACTTC.

The V and J genes are TRBV5-1 and TRBJ2-3; 10 positions match TRBD1. Germline V gene sequence: CDR1 SGHRS, CDR2 YFSETQ. This CDR3 is 17 amino acids long. Losses at the gene ends were 4 bases for V and 1 base for J; bases not matched to a gene: 9. The CDR3 is CASSPRDRGLGTDTQYF. Written as DNA, the CDR3 is TGCGCCAGCAGCCCCCGGGACAGGGGTTTGGGCACAGATACGCAGTATTTT.

The chain links TRBV5-1 to TRBJ1-2; no firm D call. Germline lookup yields CDR1 SGHRS and CDR2 YFSETQ. The CDR3 extends over 13 amino acids. V was cut by 4 bases and J by 4 bases, with 11 bases left in between. The CDR3 sequence: CASSPEEVYGYTF. The CDR3 coding sequence is TGCGCCAGCAGCCCAGAGGAGGTCTATGGCTACACCTTC.

This clone came up once. V is TRBV7-6 and J is TRBJ1-2, with 9 nucleotides matching TRBD1. V was pared by 5 bases and J by 4 bases, with 5 bases of the junction left unmatched. This CDR3 comprises 14 residues. The germline V gene has CDR1 SGHVS and CDR2 FNYEAQ. The CDR3 sequence is CASSPRGQGYGYTF. DNA for the CDR3: TGTGCCAGCAGCCCGCGGGGACAGGGCTATGGCTACACCTTC.

The J gene is TRBJ2-7, the V gene TRBV25-1; D is undetermined. V lost 3 bases to trimming and J lost 3 bases, with 3 bases between them. The CDR3 is 11 amino acids. Germline V CDR1 and CDR2: MGHDK, SYGVNS. The CDR3 loop is CASSDSYEQYF. Written as DNA, the CDR3 is TGTGCCAGCAGTGATAGCTACGAGCAGTACTTC.

This clone was seen a single time. In DNA, the CDR3 is TGTGCCAGTAGTCACCTTGGGAACGAGCAGTACTTC. Its translation is CASSHLGNEQYF. The chain couples TRBV19 to TRBJ2-7; D is unclear. The CDR3 runs to 12 residues. V dropped 5 bases and J dropped 5 bases, with 10 bases sitting between them. Germline CDR1 is LNHDA and CDR2 is SQIVND (reference sequence).

The chain combines TRBV5-1 with TRBJ2-5; 10 bases map to TRBD1. The V gene's germline CDR1 is SGHRS and CDR2 YFSETQ. The trim removed 4 bases at V and 5 bases at J, leaving 17 bases unmatched. The CDR3 loop spans 18 amino acids. The CDR3 DNA follows: TGCGCCAGCAGCACCTTTTCTCCGACAGGGGGCCCTGGGGAGACCCAGTACTTC. It is translated as CASSTFSPTGGPGETQYF. Looking up the rest from reference TRBV5-1 and TRBJ2-5 gives the full variable domain: KAGVTQTPRYLIKTRGQQVTLSCSPISGHRSVSWYQQTPGQGLQFLFEYFSETQRNKGNFPGRFSGRQFSNSRSEMNVSTLELGDSALYLCASSTFSPTGGPGETQYFGPGTRLLVL.

The sample holds a few counts of this clone. V usage is TRBV7-9 and J usage is TRBJ2-7; TRBD1 agrees at 7 bases. CDR3 size: 15 residues. Germline V gene lookup returns CDR1 SEHNR and CDR2 FQNEAQ (reference sequence). With V trimmed by 5 bases and J by 0 bases, 7 bases remained unmatched. CDR3 sequence reads: CASSPGQALSYEQYF. In DNA, the CDR3 is TGTGCCAGCAGCCCTGGACAGGCACTCTCCTACGAGCAGTACTTC.